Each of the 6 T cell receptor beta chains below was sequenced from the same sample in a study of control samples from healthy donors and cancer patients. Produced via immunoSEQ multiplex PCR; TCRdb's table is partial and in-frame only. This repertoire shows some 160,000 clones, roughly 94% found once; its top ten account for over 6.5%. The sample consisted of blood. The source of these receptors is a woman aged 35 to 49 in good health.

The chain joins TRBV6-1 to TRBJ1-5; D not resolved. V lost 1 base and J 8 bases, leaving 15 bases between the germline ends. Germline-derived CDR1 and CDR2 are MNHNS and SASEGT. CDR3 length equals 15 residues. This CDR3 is CASSEVWGTSEPQHF. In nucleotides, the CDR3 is TGTGCCAGCAGTGAAGTGTGGGGAACGAGTGAGCCCCAGCATTTT.

CDR3 sequence (DNA): TGTGCCAGCAGCTCCGGGACTACCGGCTACGAGCAGTACTTC. This encodes CASSSGTTGYEQYF. The chain has TRBV7-9 and TRBJ2-7; 7 nucleotides line up with TRBD2. Germline loops: CDR1 SEHNR, CDR2 FQNEAQ (reference sequence). The V segment lost 4 bases and the J segment 3 bases; nucleotides outside the gene matches: 6. CDR3 length: 14 amino acids.

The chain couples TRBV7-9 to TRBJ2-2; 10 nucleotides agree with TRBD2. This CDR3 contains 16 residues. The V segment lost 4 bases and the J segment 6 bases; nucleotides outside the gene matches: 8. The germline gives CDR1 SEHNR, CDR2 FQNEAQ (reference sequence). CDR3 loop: CASSSRAGGPSGELFF. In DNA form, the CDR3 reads TGTGCCAGCAGCTCGAGAGCGGGAGGGCCGTCCGGGGAGCTGTTTTTT.

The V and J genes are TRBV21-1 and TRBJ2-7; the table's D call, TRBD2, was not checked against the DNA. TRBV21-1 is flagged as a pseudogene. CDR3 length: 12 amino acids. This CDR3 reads CASSKRSGEQYF. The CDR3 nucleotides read TGTGCCAGCAGCAAACGATCGGGCGAGCAGTACTTC.

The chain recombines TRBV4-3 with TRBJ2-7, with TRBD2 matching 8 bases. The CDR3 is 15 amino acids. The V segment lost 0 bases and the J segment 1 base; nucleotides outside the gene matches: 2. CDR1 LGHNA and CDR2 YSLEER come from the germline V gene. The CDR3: CASSQDTSGSYEQYF. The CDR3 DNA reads TGCGCCAGCAGCCAAGATACTAGCGGATCCTACGAGCAGTACTTC.

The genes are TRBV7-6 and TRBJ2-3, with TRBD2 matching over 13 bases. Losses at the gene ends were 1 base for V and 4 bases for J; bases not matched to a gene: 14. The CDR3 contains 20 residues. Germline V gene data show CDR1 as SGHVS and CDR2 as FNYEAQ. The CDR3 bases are TGTGCCAGCAGCTTAGGAGACCCGGGACTAGCGGGGCACGGAGCAGATACGCAGTATTTT. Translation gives CASSLGDPGLAGHGADTQYF.